These T cell receptor beta chains were read from a single sample in a study of human T cells and chemical hapten exposure. TCRdb independently ran MiXCR on the RACE reads; one entry per CDR3 protein. The table records 280,000 or so distinct CDR3 sequences, about 7.7% of them present only once. The starting material was whole blood, obtained in connection with sensitization to the hapten diphenylcyclopropenone (DPC). The origin of the receptors is a man between 18 and 35 years old with alopecia areata. Some clones in this sample may be carry-over from other donors' samples. The CDR3 runs from the conserved cysteine through the conserved F or W. The D gene is left open where the match is weak. Clone sizes are given selectively: once, few, many, or a class where the clone is expanded.

CDR3nt: TGTGCCAGCAGTTACTCTGGTCCGGACTACAATGAGCAGTTCTTC
CDR3aa: CASSYSGPDYNEQFF
j_gene: TRBJ2-1
abundance: few
v_gene: TRBV6-5
d_gene: -

CDR3nt: TGTGCCAGCAGCTTACGGGACCGCCCCAATGAGCAGTTCTTC
CDR3aa: CASSLRDRPNEQFF
j_gene: TRBJ2-1
abundance: many
v_gene: TRBV7-2
d_gene: -

CDR3nt: TGCGCCAGCAGCTTACTTGGGACAGACTACGAGCAGTACTTC
CDR3aa: CASSLLGTDYEQYF
j_gene: TRBJ2-7
abundance: -
v_gene: TRBV5-1
d_gene: TRBD1

CDR3nt: TGTGCCAGCAGCTTTATCACGGGTTCGAACACCGGGGAGCTGTTTTTT
CDR3aa: CASSFITGSNTGELFF
j_gene: TRBJ2-2
abundance: -
v_gene: TRBV7-9
d_gene: -

CDR3nt: TGTGCCAGCAGTTACTCTTATCCGCAGGGGGCGGCCTCCTATAATTCACCCCTCCACTTT
CDR3aa: CASSYSYPQGAASYNSPLHF
j_gene: TRBJ1-6
abundance: few
v_gene: TRBV6-5
d_gene: TRBD1

CDR3nt: TGTGCCAGCACCCCCCTTCAAGGGGGCTATCGCGAGCAGTACTTC
CDR3aa: CASTPLQGGYREQYF
j_gene: TRBJ2-7
abundance: -
v_gene: TRBV6-5
d_gene: TRBD1

CDR3nt: TGTGTCAGCAGCCCCGGCCGGGCCTCGGGGAACGCTGAAGCTTTCTTT
CDR3aa: CVSSPGRASGNAEAFF
j_gene: TRBJ1-1
abundance: -
v_gene: TRBV9
d_gene: -

CDR3nt: TGTGCCAGCAGGGATTCTAGCACAGATACGCAGTATTTT
CDR3aa: CASRDSSTDTQYF
j_gene: TRBJ2-3
abundance: few
v_gene: TRBV28
d_gene: -

CDR3nt: TGTGCCAGCAGTTTAATCTTTGGGACTAGTTCACAAGAGACCCAGTACTTC
CDR3aa: CASSLIFGTSSQETQYF
j_gene: TRBJ2-5
abundance: -
v_gene: TRBV27
d_gene: TRBD2

CDR3nt: TGCAGCGCCCCTCGCGGACCCCAGGAGACCCAGTACTTC
CDR3aa: CSAPRGPQETQYF
j_gene: TRBJ2-5
abundance: few
v_gene: TRBV29-1
d_gene: -

CDR3nt: TGTGCCAGCAGCTTAGGCCACGGCGGCCTAACTAATGAAAAACTGTTTTTT
CDR3aa: CASSLGHGGLTNEKLFF
j_gene: TRBJ1-4
abundance: -
v_gene: TRBV13
d_gene: -

CDR3nt: TGCGCCAGCAGCCCATTTAGTCCTAATGAAAAACTGTTTTTT
CDR3aa: CASSPFSPNEKLFF
j_gene: TRBJ1-4
abundance: once
v_gene: TRBV4-1
d_gene: -

CDR3nt: TGTGCCAGCAGTGAATTCGTAGGGACACAGAGGCCCGGGGAGCTGTTTTTT
CDR3aa: CASSEFVGTQRPGELFF
j_gene: TRBJ2-2
abundance: few
v_gene: TRBV25-1
d_gene: -

CDR3nt: TGCGCCAGCAGCCAATCGGCCATCTCTGGGGCCAACGTCCTGACTTTC
CDR3aa: CASSQSAISGANVLTF
j_gene: TRBJ2-6
abundance: many
v_gene: TRBV4-3
d_gene: -

CDR3nt: TGCAGTGCTGCGGACAGGACTTCCAATCAGCCCCAGCATTTT
CDR3aa: CSAADRTSNQPQHF
j_gene: TRBJ1-5
abundance: -
v_gene: TRBV20-1
d_gene: TRBD1

CDR3nt: TGTGCCAGCAGCTTAGCCTTCACACCTAACTATGGCTACACCTTC
CDR3aa: CASSLAFTPNYGYTF
j_gene: TRBJ1-2
abundance: many
v_gene: TRBV7-2
d_gene: -

CDR3nt: TGTGCCACACAGGGGTGGGACACCATATATTTT
CDR3aa: CATQGWDTIYF
j_gene: TRBJ1-3
abundance: few
v_gene: TRBV10-3
d_gene: TRBD1

CDR3nt: TGTGCCAGCACTCTGGCGGGGGCCGAGAACACCGGGGAGCTGTTTTTT
CDR3aa: CASTLAGAENTGELFF
j_gene: TRBJ2-2
abundance: few
v_gene: TRBV27
d_gene: -

CDR3nt: TGTGCCAGCAGCCGGGGTGTGAGTGCCTCGAAAAGCACAGATACGCAGTATTTT
CDR3aa: CASSRGVSASKSTDTQYF
j_gene: TRBJ2-3
abundance: -
v_gene: TRBV3-1
d_gene: -

CDR3nt: TGTGCCAGCAGCTTAATGCTTTCGCAGGAACAGACACCCCTCCACTTT
CDR3aa: CASSLMLSQEQTPLHF
j_gene: TRBJ1-6
abundance: few
v_gene: TRBV7-6
d_gene: -

CDR3nt: TGTGCCAGCAGTTTATCCGACAGGGCTGGAAACACCATATATTTT
CDR3aa: CASSLSDRAGNTIYF
j_gene: TRBJ1-3
abundance: many
v_gene: TRBV28
d_gene: TRBD1

CDR3nt: TGCAGCGTTGATTCAGGGGTCGACTATGGCTACACCTTC
CDR3aa: CSVDSGVDYGYTF
j_gene: TRBJ1-2
abundance: many
v_gene: TRBV29-1
d_gene: -

CDR3nt: TGCAGCGTTAGACACGGGGGGGAGAGAGAGCAGTTCTTC
CDR3aa: CSVRHGGEREQFF
j_gene: TRBJ2-1
abundance: -
v_gene: TRBV29-1
d_gene: TRBD2

CDR3nt: TGTGCCAGCAGTTCTCCAGGCCCGTCTAGCACCGGGGAGCTGTTTTTT
CDR3aa: CASSSPGPSSTGELFF
j_gene: TRBJ2-2
abundance: -
v_gene: TRBV6-2/TRBV6-3
d_gene: -

CDR3nt: TGTGCCAGCAGCCAAGGGGCCCCTGAAGCTTTCTTT
CDR3aa: CASSQGAPEAFF
j_gene: TRBJ1-1
abundance: few
v_gene: TRBV14
d_gene: -

CDR3nt: TGCGCCAGCAGCCAAGAACCTTATGACTACGAGCAGTACTTC
CDR3aa: CASSQEPYDYEQYF
j_gene: TRBJ2-7
abundance: -
v_gene: TRBV4-1
d_gene: -

CDR3nt: TGCAGTGCTAGAAGGGAGTACAACGTCCTGACTTTC
CDR3aa: CSARREYNVLTF
j_gene: TRBJ2-6
abundance: -
v_gene: TRBV20-1
d_gene: -

CDR3nt: TGCAGTGCTCGGGACAGGGGTGGAGAAAAACTGTTTTTT
CDR3aa: CSARDRGGEKLFF
j_gene: TRBJ1-4
abundance: many
v_gene: TRBV20-1
d_gene: TRBD1

CDR3nt: TGCGCCAGCAGCCACCGAGCCGGGACGGCGTCCTACGAGCAGTACTTC
CDR3aa: CASSHRAGTASYEQYF
j_gene: TRBJ2-7
abundance: -
v_gene: TRBV4-1
d_gene: -

CDR3nt: TGTGCCAGCCATACAGGGGGCAGCTCCTACAATGAGCAGTTCTTC
CDR3aa: CASHTGGSSYNEQFF
j_gene: TRBJ2-1
abundance: -
v_gene: TRBV28
d_gene: TRBD1

CDR3nt: TGTGCCAGCAGCCCCGTGAGGGACTCCTACGAGCAGTACTTC
CDR3aa: CASSPVRDSYEQYF
j_gene: TRBJ2-7
abundance: few
v_gene: TRBV7-2
d_gene: -

CDR3nt: TGTGCCAGCAGCTTAGACAGGGCAGGAGATCAGCCCCAGCATTTT
CDR3aa: CASSLDRAGDQPQHF
j_gene: TRBJ1-5
abundance: many
v_gene: TRBV11-2
d_gene: -

CDR3nt: TGTGCCAGCAGAGGACAGGGCTTGAGGCCCTATGGCTACACCTTC
CDR3aa: CASRGQGLRPYGYTF
j_gene: TRBJ1-2
abundance: -
v_gene: TRBV6-2/TRBV6-3
d_gene: TRBD1

CDR3nt: TGTGCCACCTCTCGGGCTCTAGCCAAAAACATTCAGTACTTC
CDR3aa: CATSRALAKNIQYF
j_gene: TRBJ2-4
abundance: -
v_gene: TRBV10-3
d_gene: -

CDR3nt: TGTGCCAGCAGCGTAGGAGGGCAGGGAAGCAACTACGAGCAGTACTTC
CDR3aa: CASSVGGQGSNYEQYF
j_gene: TRBJ2-7
abundance: -
v_gene: TRBV9
d_gene: -

CDR3nt: TGCAGCGTTGCCTCTCTGGACACCCCTAACTATGGCTACACCTTC
CDR3aa: CSVASLDTPNYGYTF
j_gene: TRBJ1-2
abundance: few
v_gene: TRBV29-1
d_gene: -

CDR3nt: TGCGCCAGCAGCTTGGCCGGCCGGAAGGGCTCCTATAATTCACCCCTCCACTTT
CDR3aa: CASSLAGRKGSYNSPLHF
j_gene: TRBJ1-6
abundance: -
v_gene: TRBV5-1
d_gene: -

CDR3nt: TGTGCCAGCAGTTACGACACTGAAGCTTTCTTT
CDR3aa: CASSYDTEAFF
j_gene: TRBJ1-1
abundance: many
v_gene: TRBV6-5
d_gene: -

CDR3nt: TGTGCCAGCTCACCCCTCACGACACAGCCTAACTATGGCTACACCTTC
CDR3aa: CASSPLTTQPNYGYTF
j_gene: TRBJ1-2
abundance: many
v_gene: TRBV18
d_gene: -

CDR3nt: TGTGCCAGCAGCCCCCGGGATCAAGAGACCCAGTACTTC
CDR3aa: CASSPRDQETQYF
j_gene: TRBJ2-5
abundance: -
v_gene: TRBV9
d_gene: -

CDR3nt: TGTGCCAGCAGTTTATCAGGGACACGGATCAGCTCCTACGAGCAGTACTTC
CDR3aa: CASSLSGTRISSYEQYF
j_gene: TRBJ2-7
abundance: -
v_gene: TRBV27
d_gene: -

CDR3nt: TGCGCCAGCAGCCTTAATCCTTATAGCGGGGGTGGCACAGATACGCAGTATTTT
CDR3aa: CASSLNPYSGGGTDTQYF
j_gene: TRBJ2-3
abundance: many
v_gene: TRBV4-3
d_gene: TRBD2

CDR3nt: TGTGCCAGCAGCCAAGATCCAGGGACAGGGTTTAACGAGCAGTACTTC
CDR3aa: CASSQDPGTGFNEQYF
j_gene: TRBJ2-7
abundance: many
v_gene: TRBV4-2
d_gene: TRBD1

CDR3nt: TGTGCCAGCAGGCAGTGGAAGAAAGAGACCCAGTACTTC
CDR3aa: CASRQWKKETQYF
j_gene: TRBJ2-5
abundance: -
v_gene: TRBV6-2/TRBV6-3
d_gene: -

CDR3nt: TGCGCCAGCAGCGGGAGCTCCTACGAGCAGTACTTC
CDR3aa: CASSGSSYEQYF
j_gene: TRBJ2-7
abundance: many
v_gene: TRBV5-1
d_gene: -

CDR3nt: TGTGCCAGCAGTTACTCGAACCCAGGGATGGATGCGCAGTATTTT
CDR3aa: CASSYSNPGMDAQYF
j_gene: TRBJ2-3
abundance: -
v_gene: TRBV6-6
d_gene: -

CDR3nt: TGTGCCAGCAGCTTACAGGTCTTCACTGAAGCTTTCTTT
CDR3aa: CASSLQVFTEAFF
j_gene: TRBJ1-1
abundance: -
v_gene: TRBV7-2
d_gene: -

CDR3nt: TGCAGTGCTAGAGATCCGAGCACCGGGGAGCTGTTTTTT
CDR3aa: CSARDPSTGELFF
j_gene: TRBJ2-2
abundance: few
v_gene: TRBV20-1
d_gene: -

CDR3nt: TGTGCCAGCAGCACCCCGGTAGGGGCTAACACTGAAGCTTTCTTT
CDR3aa: CASSTPVGANTEAFF
j_gene: TRBJ1-1
abundance: few
v_gene: TRBV7-9
d_gene: -

CDR3nt: TGCAGTTCCTCGTCTAGCGGGGGCCTCGGGTCCGGCTATTTT
CDR3aa: CSSSSSGGLGSGYF
j_gene: TRBJ2-3
abundance: few
v_gene: TRBV20-1
d_gene: TRBD2

CDR3nt: TGTGCCACCACCGGGGGACAGGGGGACGAGCAGTACTTC
CDR3aa: CATTGGQGDEQYF
j_gene: TRBJ2-7
abundance: few
v_gene: TRBV10-3
d_gene: TRBD1

CDR3nt: TGTGCCAGCAGTTACCGTGTCCCTGGAAACACCATATATTTT
CDR3aa: CASSYRVPGNTIYF
j_gene: TRBJ1-3
abundance: -
v_gene: TRBV6-5
d_gene: -

CDR3nt: TGTGCCAGCATGCAGGGTTTGTCTCAGCCCCAGCATTTT
CDR3aa: CASMQGLSQPQHF
j_gene: TRBJ1-5
abundance: few
v_gene: TRBV7-2
d_gene: -

CDR3nt: TGTGCCACCAGTGATTCAGACGGAAACTATGGCTACACCTTC
CDR3aa: CATSDSDGNYGYTF
j_gene: TRBJ1-2
abundance: few
v_gene: TRBV24-1
d_gene: -